The 6 T cell receptor beta chains in this list originate from one sample, sequenced in a study of blood T cell repertoires in COVID-19. Clones were read by immunoSEQ multiplex PCR, and TCRdb kept only the in-frame ones, dropping some. The repertoire includes about 100,000 clones, about nine tenths of them detected once, and around 5.1% sits in the top ten. Sequencing was performed on peripheral blood. Receptors were obtained from a man in his fifties with acute or convalescent COVID-19.

This clone has just a few counts. The rearrangement links TRBV7-9 to TRBJ2-3; 10 bases are a match to TRBD2. The ends lost 10 bases at V and 0 bases at J; junction bases unmatched: 10. CDR1 and CDR2 from the germline V gene are SEHNR and FQNEAQ (reference sequence). The CDR3 has 16 residues. Here the CDR3 DNA reads TGTGCCATCCCCACGATAGCGGGAGGAAGCACAGATACGCAGTATTTT. This encodes CAIPTIAGGSTDTQYF.

The V and J genes are TRBV25-1 and TRBJ1-2; 7 bases are shared with TRBD1. V gave up 6 bases and J gave up 4 bases; unmatched junction bases: 2. CDR1 MGHDK and CDR2 SYGVNS come from the germline V gene. The CDR3 consists of 12 residues. The CDR3 DNA reads as TGTGCCAGCAGGACAGGGTCCTATGGCTACACCTTC. Protein product: CASRTGSYGYTF.

The chain uses TRBV19 and TRBJ2-5, with a weak D call TRBD1 (6 bases). Germline V CDR1 and CDR2: LNHDA, SQIVND (reference sequence). CDR3 length equals 14 residues. Trimming took off 5 bases at V and 3 bases at J, with 13 bases between the two ends. CDR3 bases: TGTGCCAGTAGTCACGGGACACTAAAAGAGACCCAGTACTTC. Amino acid sequence: CASSHGTLKETQYF.

This chain joins TRBV5-1 and TRBJ2-2; the match to TRBD2 covers 10 bases. V dropped 4 bases and J dropped 4; count of bases not matched to a gene: 4. The CDR3 consists of 15 residues. Looked up from germline, CDR1 is SGHRS and CDR2 is YFSETQ. CDR3 sequence (DNA): TGCGCCAGCAGCGCCCTAGCGGGAGCCACCGGGGAGCTGTTTTTT. The encoded protein is CASSALAGATGELFF.

V usage is TRBV15 and J usage is TRBJ1-1; D might be TRBD1 (6 bases). The V end lost 4 bases, the J end lost 2 bases, and 17 bases lay between the germline ends. CDR3 length equals 16 residues. Germline V gene lookup returns CDR1 LNHNV and CDR2 YYDKDF (reference sequence). Here the CDR3 reads CATSKPGWGHNTEAFF. The CDR3 coding sequence is TGTGCCACCAGCAAACCCGGATGGGGACATAACACTGAAGCTTTCTTT.

J is TRBJ2-7 and V is TRBV7-9, with 9 bases matching TRBD1. V shed 3 bases, J shed 2 bases, and the junction held 2 bases outside the gene matches. Germline CDR1 SEHNR, CDR2 FQNEAQ (reference sequence). The CDR3 totals 14 residues. The CDR3 nucleotides read TGTGCCAGCAGCTTTAGGACAGGGGCCTACGAGCAGTACTTC. Its translation: CASSFRTGAYEQYF.